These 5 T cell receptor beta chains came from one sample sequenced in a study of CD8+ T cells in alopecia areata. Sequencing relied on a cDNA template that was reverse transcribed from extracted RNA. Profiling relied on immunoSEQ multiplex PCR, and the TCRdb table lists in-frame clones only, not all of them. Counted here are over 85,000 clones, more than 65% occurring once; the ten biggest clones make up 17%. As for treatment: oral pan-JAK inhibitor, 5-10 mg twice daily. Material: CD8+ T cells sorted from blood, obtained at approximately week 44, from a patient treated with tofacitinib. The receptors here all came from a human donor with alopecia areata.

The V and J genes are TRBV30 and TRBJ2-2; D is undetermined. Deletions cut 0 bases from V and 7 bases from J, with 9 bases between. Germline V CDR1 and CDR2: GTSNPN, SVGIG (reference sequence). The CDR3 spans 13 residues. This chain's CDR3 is CAWSVSRNGELFF. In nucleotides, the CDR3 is TGTGCCTGGAGTGTCTCGAGGAACGGGGAGCTGTTTTTT.

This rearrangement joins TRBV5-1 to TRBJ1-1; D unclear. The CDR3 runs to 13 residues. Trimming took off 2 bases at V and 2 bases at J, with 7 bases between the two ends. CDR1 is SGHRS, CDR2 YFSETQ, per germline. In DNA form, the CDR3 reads TGCGCCAGCAGCTTTGTGGACAACACTGAAGCTTTCTTT. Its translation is CASSFVDNTEAFF.

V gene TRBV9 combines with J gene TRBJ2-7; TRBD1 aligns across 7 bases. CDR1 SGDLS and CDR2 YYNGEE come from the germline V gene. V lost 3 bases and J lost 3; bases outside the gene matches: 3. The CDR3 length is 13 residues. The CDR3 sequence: CASSGQGDYEQYF. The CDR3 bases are TGTGCCAGCAGCGGACAGGGAGACTACGAGCAGTACTTC.

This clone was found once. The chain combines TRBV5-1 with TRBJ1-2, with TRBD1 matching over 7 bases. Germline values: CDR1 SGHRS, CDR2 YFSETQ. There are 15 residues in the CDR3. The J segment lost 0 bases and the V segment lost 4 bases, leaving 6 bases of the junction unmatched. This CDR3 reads CASSGGTETNYGYTF. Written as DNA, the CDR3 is TGCGCCAGCAGCGGGGGGACAGAAACTAACTATGGCTACACCTTC.

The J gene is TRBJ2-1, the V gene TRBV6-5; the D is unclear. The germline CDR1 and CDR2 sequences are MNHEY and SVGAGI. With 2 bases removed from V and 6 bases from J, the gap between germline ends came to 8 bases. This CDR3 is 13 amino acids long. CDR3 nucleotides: TGTGCCAGCAGTTACGACTGGTCCAATGAGCAGTTCTTC. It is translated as CASSYDWSNEQFF.